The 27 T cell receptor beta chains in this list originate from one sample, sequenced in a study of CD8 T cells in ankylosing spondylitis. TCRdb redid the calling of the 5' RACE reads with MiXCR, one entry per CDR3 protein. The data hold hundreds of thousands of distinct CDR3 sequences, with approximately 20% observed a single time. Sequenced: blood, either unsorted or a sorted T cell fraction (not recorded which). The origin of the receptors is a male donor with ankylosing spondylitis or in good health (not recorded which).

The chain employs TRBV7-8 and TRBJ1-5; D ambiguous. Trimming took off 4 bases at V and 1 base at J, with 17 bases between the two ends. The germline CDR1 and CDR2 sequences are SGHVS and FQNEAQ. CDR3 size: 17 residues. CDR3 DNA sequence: TGTGCCAGCAGCTCAACGCGAGACACCCAGAGCAATCAGCCCCAGCATTTT. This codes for CASSSTRDTQSNQPQHF.

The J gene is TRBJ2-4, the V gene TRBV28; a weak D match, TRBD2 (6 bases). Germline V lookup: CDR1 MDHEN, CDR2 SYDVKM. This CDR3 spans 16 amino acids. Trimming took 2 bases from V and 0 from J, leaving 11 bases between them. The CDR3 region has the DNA TGTGCCAGCAGTTTAACTAGGGGACTAGCCAAAAACATTCAGTACTTC. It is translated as CASSLTRGLAKNIQYF.

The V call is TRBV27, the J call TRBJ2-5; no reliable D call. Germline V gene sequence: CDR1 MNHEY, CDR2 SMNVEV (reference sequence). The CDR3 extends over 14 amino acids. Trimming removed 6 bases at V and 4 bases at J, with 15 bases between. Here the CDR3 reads CASRGHGSRETQYF. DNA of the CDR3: TGTGCCAGCAGAGGCCACGGGTCGCGAGAGACCCAGTACTTC.

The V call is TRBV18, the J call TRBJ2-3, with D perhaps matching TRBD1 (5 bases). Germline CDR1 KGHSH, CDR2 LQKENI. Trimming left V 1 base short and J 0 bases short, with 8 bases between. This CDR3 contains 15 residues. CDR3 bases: TGTGCCAGCTCACCACAGGGGCTCAGCACAGATACGCAGTATTTT. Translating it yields CASSPQGLSTDTQYF.

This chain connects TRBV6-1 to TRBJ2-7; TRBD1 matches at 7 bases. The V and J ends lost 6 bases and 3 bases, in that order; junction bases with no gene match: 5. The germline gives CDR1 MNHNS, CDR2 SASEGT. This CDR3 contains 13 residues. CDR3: CASRTGSHYEQYF. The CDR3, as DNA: TGTGCCAGCAGGACAGGGAGCCACTACGAGCAGTACTTC.

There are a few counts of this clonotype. The CDR3 nucleotides are TGTGCCAGCAGCTCCCGGTGGACTGAAGCTTTCTTT. Encoded protein: CASSSRWTEAFF. The gene calls are TRBV7-9 and TRBJ1-1; D unclear. This CDR3 contains 12 residues. Per germline, CDR1 SEHNR and CDR2 FQNEAQ (reference sequence). The germline V and J ends were trimmed by 4 bases and 5 bases, with 8 bases remaining between them.

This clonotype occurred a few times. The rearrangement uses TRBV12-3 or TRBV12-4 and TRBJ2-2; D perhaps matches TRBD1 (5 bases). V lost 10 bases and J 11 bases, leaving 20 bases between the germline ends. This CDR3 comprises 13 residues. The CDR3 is CATSPGRTRELFF. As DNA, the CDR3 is TGTGCCACCTCTCCAGGCAGGACAAGAGAGCTGTTTTTT.

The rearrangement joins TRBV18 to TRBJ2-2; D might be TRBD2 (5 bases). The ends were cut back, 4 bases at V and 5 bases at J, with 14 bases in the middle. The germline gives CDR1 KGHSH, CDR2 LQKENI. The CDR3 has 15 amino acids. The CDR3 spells CASSQIPTKTGELFF. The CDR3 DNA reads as TGTGCCAGCTCACAAATACCGACTAAAACCGGGGAGCTGTTTTTT.

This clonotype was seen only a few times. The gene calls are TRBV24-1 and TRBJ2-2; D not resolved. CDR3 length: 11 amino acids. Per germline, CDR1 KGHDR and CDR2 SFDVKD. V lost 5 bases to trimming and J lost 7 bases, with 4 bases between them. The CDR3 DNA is TGTGCCACCAGTGCTGACGGGGAGCTGTTTTTT. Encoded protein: CATSADGELFF.

The CDR3 coding sequence is TGTGCCAGTAGGACGACTAGCGGGGGGCCGAGGGAGTTCTTC. Translated, it gives CASRTTSGGPREFF. The V and J genes are TRBV19 and TRBJ2-1; TRBD2 agrees at 13 bases. This CDR3 contains 14 residues. V shed 6 bases, J shed 14 bases, and the junction held 10 bases outside the gene matches. Germline loops: CDR1 LNHDA, CDR2 SQIVND (reference sequence). The full variable domain, its missing parts supplied by reference TRBV19 and TRBJ2-1, is DGGITQSPKYLFRKEGQNVTLSCEQNLNHDAMYWYRQDPGQGLRLIYYSQIVNDFQKGDIAEGYSVSREKKESFPLTVTSAQKNPTAFYLCASRTTSGGPREFFGPGTRLTVL.

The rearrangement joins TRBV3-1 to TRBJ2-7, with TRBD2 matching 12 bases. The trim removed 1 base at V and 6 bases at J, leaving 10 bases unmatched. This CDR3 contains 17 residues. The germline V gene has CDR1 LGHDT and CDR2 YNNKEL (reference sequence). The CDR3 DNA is TGTGCCAGCAGCCAAGCTAGGCCCGGACTAGCGGGGTGCGAGCAGTACTTC. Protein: CASSQARPGLAGCEQYF.

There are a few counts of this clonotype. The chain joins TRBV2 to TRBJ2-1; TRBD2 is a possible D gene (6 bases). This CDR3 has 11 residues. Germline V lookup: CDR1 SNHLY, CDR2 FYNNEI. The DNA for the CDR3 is TGTGCGGTGGGGGGAAGGAATGAGCAGTTCTTC. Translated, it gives CAVGGRNEQFF. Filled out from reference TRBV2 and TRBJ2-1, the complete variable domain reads EPEVTQTPSHQVTQMGQEVILRCVPISNHLYFYWYRQILGQKVEFLVSFYNNEISEKSEIFDDQFSVERPDGSNFTLKIRSTKLEDSAMYFCAVGGRNEQFFGPGTRLTVL.

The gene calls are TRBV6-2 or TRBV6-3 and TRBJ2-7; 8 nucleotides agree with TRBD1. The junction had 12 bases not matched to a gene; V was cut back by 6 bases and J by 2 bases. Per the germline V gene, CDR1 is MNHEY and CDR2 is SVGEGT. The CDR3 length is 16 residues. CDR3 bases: TGTGCCAGCAGACGACGAACAGGGGGGAAAACCTACGAGCAGTACTTC. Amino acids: CASRRRTGGKTYEQYF.

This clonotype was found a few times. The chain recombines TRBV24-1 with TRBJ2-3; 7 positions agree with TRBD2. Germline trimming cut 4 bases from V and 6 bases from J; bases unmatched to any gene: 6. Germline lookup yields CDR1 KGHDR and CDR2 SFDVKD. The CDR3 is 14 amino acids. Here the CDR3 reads CATSERLASDTQYF. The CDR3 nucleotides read TGTGCCACCAGTGAGCGACTAGCTTCCGATACGCAGTATTTT.

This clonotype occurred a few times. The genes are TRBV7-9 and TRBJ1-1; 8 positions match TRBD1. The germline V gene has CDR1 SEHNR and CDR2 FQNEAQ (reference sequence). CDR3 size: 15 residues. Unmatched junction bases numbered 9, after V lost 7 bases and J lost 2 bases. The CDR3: CASTGTGNRNTEAFF. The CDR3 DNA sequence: TGTGCCAGCACAGGGACAGGTAACCGAAACACTGAAGCTTTCTTT.

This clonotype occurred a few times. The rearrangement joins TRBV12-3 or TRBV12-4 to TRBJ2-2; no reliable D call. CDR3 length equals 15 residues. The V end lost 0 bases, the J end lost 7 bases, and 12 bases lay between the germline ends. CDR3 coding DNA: TGTGCCAGCAGTTTAGCGCGTTGGGGTGGCGGGGAGCTGTTTTTT. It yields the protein CASSLARWGGGELFF.

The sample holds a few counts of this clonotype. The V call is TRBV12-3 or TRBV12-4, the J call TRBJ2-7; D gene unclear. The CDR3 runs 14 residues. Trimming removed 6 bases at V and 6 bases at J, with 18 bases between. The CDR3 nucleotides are TGTGCCAGCAGCCTCGCAGTCAGCTGGGGCGAGCAGTACTTC. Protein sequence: CASSLAVSWGEQYF.

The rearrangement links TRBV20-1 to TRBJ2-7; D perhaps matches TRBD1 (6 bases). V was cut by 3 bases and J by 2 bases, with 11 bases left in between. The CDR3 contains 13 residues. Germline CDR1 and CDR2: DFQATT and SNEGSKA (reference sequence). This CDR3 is CSARMTGTYEQYF. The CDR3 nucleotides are TGCAGTGCTAGGATGACAGGAACCTACGAGCAGTACTTC.

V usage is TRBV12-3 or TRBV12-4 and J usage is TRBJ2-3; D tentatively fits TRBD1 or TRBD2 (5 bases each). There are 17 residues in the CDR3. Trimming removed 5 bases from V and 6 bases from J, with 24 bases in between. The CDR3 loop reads CASSPAAPGFWEDTQYF. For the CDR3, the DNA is TGTGCCAGCAGTCCCGCCGCCCCAGGGTTTTGGGAGGATACGCAGTATTTT.

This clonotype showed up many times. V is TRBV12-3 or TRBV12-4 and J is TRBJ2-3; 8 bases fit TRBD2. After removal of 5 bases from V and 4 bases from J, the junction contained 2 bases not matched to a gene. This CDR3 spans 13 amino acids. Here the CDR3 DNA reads TGTGCCAGCAGTCCCGGGGGGGCAGATACGCAGTATTTT. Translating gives CASSPGGADTQYF.

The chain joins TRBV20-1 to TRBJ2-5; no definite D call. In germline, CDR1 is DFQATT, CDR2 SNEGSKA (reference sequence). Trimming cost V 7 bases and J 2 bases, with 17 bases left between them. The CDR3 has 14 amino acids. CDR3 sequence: CSVSRYEPQETQYF. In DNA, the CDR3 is TGCAGTGTTAGTAGGTACGAGCCTCAAGAGACCCAGTACTTC.

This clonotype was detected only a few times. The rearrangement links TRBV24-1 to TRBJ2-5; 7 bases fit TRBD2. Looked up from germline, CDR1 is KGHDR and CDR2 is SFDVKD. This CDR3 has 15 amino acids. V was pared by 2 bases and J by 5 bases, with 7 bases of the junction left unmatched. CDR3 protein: CATSDSREEGETQYF. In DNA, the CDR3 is TGTGCCACCAGTGATTCCCGGGAGGAGGGGGAGACCCAGTACTTC.

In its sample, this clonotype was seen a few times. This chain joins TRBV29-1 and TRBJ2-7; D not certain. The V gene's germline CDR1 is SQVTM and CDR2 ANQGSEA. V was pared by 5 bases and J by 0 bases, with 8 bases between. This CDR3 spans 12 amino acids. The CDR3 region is CSVRLNSYEQYF. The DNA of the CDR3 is TGCAGCGTTCGGCTGAACTCCTACGAGCAGTACTTC.

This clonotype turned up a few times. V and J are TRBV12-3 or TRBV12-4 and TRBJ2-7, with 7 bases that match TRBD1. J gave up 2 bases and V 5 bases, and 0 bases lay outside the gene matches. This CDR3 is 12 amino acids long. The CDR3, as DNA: TGTGCCAGCAGTGGACAGGCCTACGAGCAGTACTTC. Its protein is CASSGQAYEQYF.

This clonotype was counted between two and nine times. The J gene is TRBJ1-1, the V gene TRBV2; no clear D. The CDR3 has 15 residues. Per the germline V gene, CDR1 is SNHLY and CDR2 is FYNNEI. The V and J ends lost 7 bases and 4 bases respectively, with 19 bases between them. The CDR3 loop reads CASTTEAGWGTEAFF. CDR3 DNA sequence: TGTGCCAGCACTACCGAGGCGGGGTGGGGCACTGAAGCTTTCTTT.

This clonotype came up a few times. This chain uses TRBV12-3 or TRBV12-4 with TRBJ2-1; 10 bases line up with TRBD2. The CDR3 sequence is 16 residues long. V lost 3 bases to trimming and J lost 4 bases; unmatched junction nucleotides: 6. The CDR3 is CASSLPLAGDYNEQFF. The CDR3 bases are TGTGCCAGCAGTTTGCCTCTAGCGGGGGATTACAATGAGCAGTTCTTC.

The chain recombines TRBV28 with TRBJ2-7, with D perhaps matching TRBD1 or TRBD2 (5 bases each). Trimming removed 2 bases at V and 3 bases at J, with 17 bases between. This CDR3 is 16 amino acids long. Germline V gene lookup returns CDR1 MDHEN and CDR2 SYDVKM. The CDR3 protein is CASSLPTQEEYYEQYF. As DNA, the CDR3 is TGTGCCAGCAGTTTACCCACACAGGAGGAGTACTACGAGCAGTACTTC. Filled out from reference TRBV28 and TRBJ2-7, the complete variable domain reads DVKVTQSSRYLVKRTGEKVFLECVQDMDHENMFWYRQDPGLGLRLIYFSYDVKMKEKGDIPEGYSVSREKKERFSLILESASTNQTSMYLCASSLPTQEEYYEQYFGPGTRLTVT.